This is a list of T cell receptor beta chains from one sample in a study of blood T cell repertoires in COVID-19. Using immunoSEQ multiplex PCR, the repertoire was profiled, and TCRdb retains in-frame clones only, with some absent. Of about 210,000 clones in the sample, approximately 80% were seen once. The material sequenced was PBMCs or T cells enriched from blood (not recorded which). The receptors come from a man under 40 with acute COVID-19. CDR3s include the opening cysteine and the closing phenylalanine or tryptophan. The order of the fields is D gene, J gene, clone size, V gene, CDR3 DNA, CDR3 protein. The D gene is left open where the match is weak. Clone size is stated in some rows and not others, as once, few, many or a class when expanded.

NA,TRBJ1-1,NA,TRBV6-5,TGTGCCAGCAGTTACTCGGCCGGGGGAACTGAAGCTTTCTTT,CASSYSAGGTEAFF
NA,TRBJ2-7,NA,TRBV11-2,TGTGCCAGCAGCTTAGAAGACGGAGCCTACGAGCAGTACTTC,CASSLEDGAYEQYF
NA,TRBJ1-5,NA,TRBV6-5,TGTGCCAGCAGTACGCAGGGGAGCAATCAGCCCCAGCATTTT,CASSTQGSNQPQHF
NA,TRBJ1-1,NA,TRBV5-1,TGCGCCAGCACCCAACAGGGAGTCGTCACTGAAGCTTTCTTT,CASTQQGVVTEAFF
NA,TRBJ2-2,NA,TRBV2,TGTGCCAGCCGAAAGGACTGGGGAAACACCGGGGAGCTGTTTTTT,CASRKDWGNTGELFF
TRBD2,TRBJ2-1,NA,TRBV19,TGTGCCAGTAGTCCTCTTATCCCGGCGGGGGGGGTGAATGAGCAGTTCTTC,CASSPLIPAGGVNEQFF
NA,TRBJ1-1,few,TRBV27,TGTGCCAGCAGTTTATTCGGGGAGAGCACTGAAGCTTTCTTT,CASSLFGESTEAFF
TRBD1,TRBJ1-1,NA,TRBV9,TGTGCCAGCAGCGCCACAGGGGTCTCCACTGAAGCTTTCTTT,CASSATGVSTEAFF
NA,TRBJ1-2,NA,TRBV28,TGTGCCAGCAGTTTATCCCCGTCGGGCTACACCTTC,CASSLSPSGYTF
TRBD1,TRBJ2-7,NA,TRBV7-2,TGTGCCAGCAGCCCTCAGGGGGTCGGGTTAAGCGAGCAGTACTTC,CASSPQGVGLSEQYF
NA,TRBJ1-5,NA,TRBV6-4,TGTGCCAGCATCGTAATAAGGACAGAGTTTAGCAATCAGCCCCAGCATTTT,CASIVIRTEFSNQPQHF
TRBD1,TRBJ2-3,NA,TRBV7-9,TGTGCCAGCTTAGGCCGGGACAGGGGGATTACAGATACGCAGTATTTT,CASLGRDRGITDTQYF
TRBD1,TRBJ1-3,once,TRBV5-5,TGTGCCAGCAGCCCGTCTGCGGACAGGGAACGGGGCACCATATATTTT,CASSPSADRERGTIYF
NA,TRBJ1-5,NA,TRBV6-5,TGTGCCAGCAGCCCGACTTCTCCCCAGCATTTT,CASSPTSPQHF
TRBD1,TRBJ1-2,NA,TRBV2,TGTGCCAGCAGTGTCCAGGGGGCCGCCTCCTATGGCTACACCTTC,CASSVQGAASYGYTF
TRBD2,TRBJ2-5,NA,TRBV28,TGTGCCAGCAGTTCCCTCAGCGGGGGGTCAGAGACCCAGTACTTC,CASSSLSGGSETQYF
NA,TRBJ1-2,NA,TRBV7-3,TGTGCCAGCAGCTCGACGTCTGGAGGGACTGGATATGGCTACACCTTC,CASSSTSGGTGYGYTF
NA,TRBJ2-7,NA,TRBV9,TGTGCCAGCAGCGTAGTTGGGGGAGGATGGGACGAGCAGTACTTC,CASSVVGGGWDEQYF
TRBD1,TRBJ2-5,NA,TRBV5-6,TGTGCCAGCAGCCCCCCCACAGGGGAACGGGAGACCCAGTACTTC,CASSPPTGERETQYF
NA,TRBJ1-6,once,TRBV7-9,TGTGCCAGCAGCCTCCTGGCAGGGGATAATTCACCCCTCCACTTT,CASSLLAGDNSPLHF
TRBD1,TRBJ1-1,NA,TRBV6-5,TGTGCCAGCAGAAGACAGGGCGCTTTCACTGAAGCTTTCTTT,CASRRQGAFTEAFF
TRBD2,TRBJ2-1,NA,TRBV3-1/TRBV3-2,TGTGCCAGCAGCCGTCTAGCGGGGAAATACAATGAGCAGTTCTTC,CASSRLAGKYNEQFF
TRBD1,TRBJ1-2,once,TRBV9,TGTGCCAGCAGCCCCAGTCCCGGGACAGGGACCCAATCCTATGGCTACACCTTC,CASSPSPGTGTQSYGYTF
TRBD1,TRBJ2-5,NA,TRBV2,TGTGCCAGCAGCGAACAGGGGTCTCGGGAGACCCAGTACTTC,CASSEQGSRETQYF
TRBD1,TRBJ2-7,NA,TRBV6-1,TGTGCCAGCAGTGAAGCGGTAACAGGGGATGAGCAGTACTTC,CASSEAVTGDEQYF
TRBD1,TRBJ1-4,NA,TRBV6-5,TGTGCCATCTACGGTAGGGACAGAAATGAAAAACTGTTTTTT,CAIYGRDRNEKLFF
TRBD1,TRBJ2-7,few,TRBV27,TGTGCCAGCGCCGGGACAGGGGGCTACGAGCAGTACTTC,CASAGTGGYEQYF
NA,TRBJ2-4,NA,TRBV3-1/TRBV3-2,TGTGCCAGCAGCCAAGAATCGGGGGTCAAAAACATTCAGTACTTC,CASSQESGVKNIQYF
TRBD1,TRBJ2-7,NA,TRBV18,TGTGCCAGCTCACCCGGACAGGGCGTCAACGAGCAGTACTTC,CASSPGQGVNEQYF
NA,TRBJ1-3,once,TRBV5-1,TGCGCCAGCAGCTTGGATGGAACAGAGAGCTCTGGAAACACCATATATTTT,CASSLDGTESSGNTIYF
NA,TRBJ1-4,NA,TRBV28,TGTGCCAGCAGCCTACAGGGTTTACCTAATGAAAAACTGTTTTTT,CASSLQGLPNEKLFF
TRBD1,TRBJ2-3,NA,TRBV15,TGTGCCACCTTAGACAGGGGGACAGATACGCAGTATTTT,CATLDRGTDTQYF
TRBD1,TRBJ1-1,NA,TRBV9,TGTGCCAGCAGTCCCGACAGGGACATCACGGAAGCTTTCTTT,CASSPDRDITEAFF
TRBD2,TRBJ2-1,once,TRBV7-3,TGTGCCAGCAGCTTAACTGGCGGGGGGGCCTTAAATGAGCAGTTCTTC,CASSLTGGGALNEQFF
NA,TRBJ2-2,NA,TRBV9,TGTGCCAGCAGCGTAGGGAGGATGGTCGGGGAGCTGTTTTTT,CASSVGRMVGELFF
TRBD1,TRBJ2-6,NA,TRBV10-3,TGTGCCATCAGTGGACAGGGTGACTCTGGGGCCAACGTCCTGACTTTC,CAISGQGDSGANVLTF
NA,TRBJ1-2,NA,TRBV10-3,TGTGCCATCAGTGAACCCGGATCGACAGAGGTCTATGGCTACACCTTC,CAISEPGSTEVYGYTF